This T cell receptor (beta chain) was sequenced for a study of cytomegalovirus exposure and HLA in healthy donors. About the study: As an earlier analysis found, roughly 180 million T cells yielded over 95 million unique TCR beta sequences.

Primers: 60 Vbeta forward and 13 Jbeta reverse. The data were produced by immunoSEQ multiplex PCR, yet TCRdb's version contains in-frame clones alone and is incomplete. Of some 200,000 clones listed, roughly 83% are singletons. Concerning this clone itself: Its antigen is not known.

Study-wide points: Per a later analysis, roughly 17,000 TCR beta sequences showed association with HLA alleles at 0.05 false discovery rate. The Asian-associated ancestry cluster reportedly had fewer N-insertions than the roughly 720-donor mean in a later analysis.

V dropped 8 bases and J dropped 3 bases, with 14 bases sitting between them. The germline gives CDR1 SNHLY, CDR2 FYNNEI. The CDR3 covers 13 residues. This clonotype originated in a boy aged 2 to 10 in good health and CMV-seronegative. The rearrangement joins TRBV2 to TRBJ2-7; a weak D match, TRBD2 (7 bases). The sample was PBMCs. The CDR3 loop reads CASLGGGDYEQYF. The DNA of the CDR3 is TGTGCCAGCCTAGGGGGAGGGGACTACGAGCAGTACTTC.